A single sample gave rise to the 19 T cell receptor beta chains below, sequenced in a study of T cell clonality in common variable immunodeficiency. Repertoires were generated with immunoSEQ multiplex PCR, while TCRdb's copy carries only in-frame clones and drops some. Recorded here are tens of thousands of clones, with no singletons, and the ten leading clones hold under 1%. Sequenced material: peripheral blood mononuclear cells. Receptor source: a person aged 18-70 years in good health.

Points on this clone: The read terminates 3 residues ahead of where the CDR3 ends, so the germline J gene completes it. The chain uses TRBV18 and TRBJ1-1; maybe TRBD1 (5 bases). CDR3 size: 16 residues. Per the germline V gene, CDR1 is KGHSH and CDR2 is LQKENI. Trimming pared 1 base from V and 0 bases from J, leaving 12 bases between. CDR3 DNA (partial): TGTGCCAGCTCACCACGGGGCCAGGGAATGAACACTGAA. Protein: CASSPRGQGMNTE. In full, the CDR3 is CASSPRGQGMNTEAFF.

The sample holds many counts of this clone. With the read ending 3 residues before the CDR3 end, the germline J gene is used to fill in that end. V and J are TRBV18 and TRBJ1-2; weak D call: TRBD1 (6 bases). The germline CDR1 and CDR2 sequences are KGHSH and LQKENI. With 3 bases removed from V and 2 bases from J, the gap between germline ends came to 10 bases. This CDR3 has 14 amino acids. Partial CDR3 DNA: TGTGCCAGCTCACCCGCGGACAGAAACTATGGC. It codes for CASSPADRNYG. The entire CDR3 sequence reads CASSPADRNYGYTF.

This clone was recorded many times. The read finishes 3 residues shy of the CDR3 end, and the germline J gene is used to complete it. This sequence joins TRBV18 and TRBJ2-1; 9 nucleotides match TRBD2. CDR3 length equals 15 residues. V gave up 4 bases and J gave up 7 bases; unmatched junction bases: 8. CDR1 and CDR2 from the germline V gene are KGHSH and LQKENI. The CDR3 sequence: CASSLRGLADNEQFF. The sequenced CDR3 bases are TGTGCCAGCTCACTTCGGGGACTAGCCGATAATGAG. Full variable domain (outside the CDR3, taken from reference TRBV18 and TRBJ2-1): NAGVMQNPRHLVRRRGQEARLRCSPMKGHSHVYWYRQLPEEGLKFMVYLQKENIIDESGMPKERFSAEFPKEGPSILRIQQVVRGDSAAYFCASSLRGLADNEQFFGPGTRLTVL.

This clone appeared many times. Read data end 3 residues before the CDR3 end; the end is taken from the germline J gene. The rearrangement uses TRBV19 and TRBJ2-1; TRBD2 matches 16 bases. This CDR3 has 18 residues. Germline V CDR1 and CDR2: LNHDA, SQIVND (reference sequence). V gave up 8 bases and J gave up 7 bases; unmatched junction bases: 14. The sequenced CDR3 bases are TGTGCCAGTGGGGGGCCCACGGGGACTAGCGGGAGGGGAAATGAG. Its protein is CASGGPTGTSGRGNE. The CDR3 reads in full as CASGGPTGTSGRGNEQFF. The whole variable domain, remainder taken from reference TRBV19 and TRBJ2-1, is DGGITQSPKYLFRKEGQNVTLSCEQNLNHDAMYWYRQDPGQGLRLIYYSQIVNDFQKGDIAEGYSVSREKKESFPLTVTSAQKNPTAFYLCASGGPTGTSGRGNEQFFGPGTRLTVL.

This clone has a count of ten or more. The CDR3 extends 3 residues past the end of the read, so its final part is completed from the germline J gene. This sequence joins TRBV10-1 and TRBJ2-2; TRBD2 agrees at 14 bases. This CDR3 is 17 amino acids long. The V gene's germline CDR1 is WNHNN and CDR2 SYGVQD (reference sequence). The V and J ends lost 4 bases and 5 bases, in that order; junction bases with no gene match: 6. The CDR3 DNA, read in part, is TGCGCCAGCAGTGCTCTGGGACTAGCGGGAGATACCGGGGAG. Residues: CASSALGLAGDTGE. The full-length CDR3 reads as CASSALGLAGDTGELFF.

This clone came up many times. The read finishes 3 residues shy of the CDR3 end, and the germline J gene is used to complete it. The chain recombines TRBV30 with TRBJ2-2; tentatively, D is TRBD1 (6 bases). V shed 0 bases and J shed 5 bases, with 10 bases lying between them. Germline-derived CDR1 and CDR2 are GTSNPN and SVGIG (reference sequence). CDR3 length: 14 amino acids. The DNA read from the CDR3 is TGTGCCTGGAGTGTAGGGGGTTCTACCGGGGAG. Translated: CAWSVGGSTGE. The full CDR3 sequence reads CAWSVGGSTGELFF.

This clone was seen repeatedly, ten times or more. The read stops 3 residues short of the end of the CDR3; the missing end is completed from the germline J gene. J is TRBJ2-5 and V is TRBV7-9; the match to TRBD1 covers 10 bases. The CDR3 spans 15 residues. V lost 5 bases, J lost 5 bases, and 8 bases stayed unmatched. The V gene's germline CDR1 is SEHNR and CDR2 FQNEAQ (reference sequence). The DNA read from the CDR3 is TGTGCCAGCAGCCTTGCGACAGGGGGCCTTGAGACC. It codes for CASSLATGGLET. The full CDR3 protein is CASSLATGGLETQYF. Full variable domain (outside the CDR3, taken from reference TRBV7-9 and TRBJ2-5): DTGVSQNPRHKITKRGQNVTFRCDPISEHNRLYWYRQTLGQGPEFLTYFQNEAQLEKSRLLSDRFSAERPKGSFSTLEIQRTEQGDSAMYLCASSLATGGLETQYFGPGTRLLVL.

This clone was recorded at least ten times. Sequencing ends 3 residues short of the CDR3 end; the germline J gene provides the rest. The V call is TRBV20-1, the J call TRBJ1-2; 9 bases are a match to TRBD1. The CDR3 has 14 amino acids. Germline V gene sequence: CDR1 DFQATT, CDR2 SNEGSKA (reference sequence). The CDR3 bases that were read are TGCAGTGCTAGAGAGGGACAGGGAGGGTCGGGC. Translated: CSAREGQGGSG. The entire CDR3 protein is CSAREGQGGSGYTF.

The table lists this clone with many counts. The missing CDR3 end, 3 residues past where the read stops, is filled in from the germline J gene. The chain couples TRBV30 to TRBJ1-6; 9 bases fit TRBD1. Germline V CDR1 and CDR2: GTSNPN, SVGIG (reference sequence). The length of the CDR3 is 18 residues. The ends lost 8 bases at V and 2 bases at J; junction bases unmatched: 16. The part of the CDR3 DNA that was read is TGTGCCCACCATCAACTTGGGACAGGGAACGCCTATAATTCACCC. Its protein product is CAHHQLGTGNAYNSP. The whole CDR3 protein reads CAHHQLGTGNAYNSPLHF. Based on the CDR3 plus reference TRBV30 and TRBJ1-6, the full variable domain is SQTIHQWPATLVQPVGSPLSLECTVEGTSNPNLYWYRQAAGRGLQLLFYSVGIGQISSEVPQNLSASRPQDRQFILSSKKLLLSDSGFYLCAHHQLGTGNAYNSPLHFGNGTRLTVT.

This clone was seen repeatedly, ten times or more. Sequencing ends 3 residues short of the CDR3 end; the germline J gene provides the rest. The J gene is TRBJ2-1, the V gene TRBV6-2 or TRBV6-3, with D tentatively TRBD2 (6 bases). This CDR3 contains 14 residues. The V end lost 11 bases, the J end lost 3 bases, and 17 bases lay between the germline ends. CDR1 and CDR2 from the germline V gene are MNHEY and SVGEGT. CDR3: CAHGPSGGYNEQFF. CDR3 bases read: TGTGCCCACGGACCATCCGGGGGCTACAATGAG.

This clone was counted at least ten times. Coverage ceases 3 residues before the CDR3 finishes, and the germline J gene fills in the end. The genes are TRBV5-4 and TRBJ2-3; D gene unclear. V lost 3 bases and J lost 4, with 15 bases in between. The CDR3 contains 15 residues. Looked up from germline, CDR1 is SGHNT and CDR2 is YYREEE (reference sequence). CDR3 sequence: CASSSVASGSDTQYF. The CDR3 bases that were read are TGTGCCAGCAGCTCCGTGGCTAGTGGTTCAGATACG. Complete variable domain (other parts from reference TRBV5-4 and TRBJ2-3): ETGVTQSPTHLIKTRGQQVTLRCSSQSGHNTVSWYQQALGQGPQFIFQYYREEENGRGNFPPRFSGLQFPNYSSELNVNALELDDSALYLCASSSVASGSDTQYFGPGTRLTVL.

This clone was found many times. The CDR3 reads CSASDPGQGMGYGYTF. CDR3 DNA (partial): TGCAGTGCTAGCGACCCGGGACAGGGGATGGGCTATGGC. The V call is TRBV20-1, the J call TRBJ1-2; 10 bases line up with TRBD1. The CDR3 end falls 3 residues outside the read, so it is completed with the germline J gene. Losses at the gene ends were 3 bases for V and 4 bases for J; bases not matched to a gene: 11. The CDR3 length is 16 residues. The germline V gene encodes CDR1 DFQATT and CDR2 SNEGSKA (reference sequence).

This clone was observed many times. The sequenced CDR3 bases are TGTGCCTGGAGTGTACGCCAGGACAGCGAGTATGGC. Amino acid sequence: CAWSVRQDSEYG. The whole CDR3 reads CAWSVRQDSEYGYTF. V gene TRBV30 combines with J gene TRBJ1-2; perhaps TRBD1 as D (6 bases). The read stops 3 residues short of the end of the CDR3; the missing end is completed from the germline J gene. Germline CDR1 is GTSNPN and CDR2 is SVGIG (reference sequence). Trimming shortened V by 0 bases and J by 5 bases, and 16 bases separated the two germline ends. The CDR3 spans 15 residues. The variable domain in full, with the rest retrieved from reference TRBV30 and TRBJ1-2, is SQTIHQWPATLVQPVGSPLSLECTVEGTSNPNLYWYRQAAGRGLQLLFYSVGIGQISSEVPQNLSASRPQDRQFILSSKKLLLSDSGFYLCAWSVRQDSEYGYTFGSGTRLTVV.

This clone was detected many times. The read ends 3 residues shy of where the CDR3 ends; the end is completed using the germline J gene. This sequence joins TRBV5-5 and TRBJ2-7, with D uncertain. The CDR3 is 14 residues long. The V gene lost 0 bases and the J gene lost 0 bases, with 7 bases spanning the gap. CDR1 and CDR2 from the germline V gene are SGHKS and YYEKEE (reference sequence). The CDR3 loop is CASSLVPNSYEQYF. Incomplete CDR3 DNA: TGTGCCAGCAGCTTGGTCCCCAACTCCTACGAG.

This clone was counted ten times or more. With the read ending 3 residues before the CDR3 end, the germline J gene is used to fill in that end. The V and J genes are TRBV14 and TRBJ2-1; TRBD2 aligns across 7 bases. The CDR3 extends over 15 amino acids. CDR1 SGHDN and CDR2 FVKESK come from the germline V gene. The junction had 10 bases not matched to a gene; V was cut back by 4 bases and J by 7 bases. This CDR3 is CASSPLAGVSNEQFF. CDR3 bases read: TGTGCCAGCAGCCCCCTCGCGGGAGTTTCAAATGAG.

This clone showed up many times. The CDR3 end is not reached by the read, which stops 3 residues before it; the germline J gene fills it in. V and J are TRBV19 and TRBJ1-1; the D gene is possibly TRBD1 (6 bases). CDR1 is LNHDA, CDR2 SQIVND, per germline (reference sequence). This CDR3 comprises 16 residues. The V and J ends lost 3 bases and 5 bases respectively, with 19 bases between them. The CDR3 DNA, read in part, is TGTGCCAGTAGTATTCCCGCCGGGGGGCAATGGACTGAA. As protein: CASSIPAGGQWTE. In full, the CDR3 is CASSIPAGGQWTEAFF.

In its sample, this clone was seen many times. The missing CDR3 end, 3 residues past where the read stops, is filled in from the germline J gene. The chain is built from TRBV4-1 and TRBJ2-7; 8 bases are shared with TRBD1. J gave up 5 bases and V 1 base, and 4 bases lay outside the gene matches. This CDR3 is 14 amino acids long. Per the germline V gene, CDR1 is MGHRA and CDR2 is YSYEKL. This CDR3 reads CASSQVTGVHEQYF. The CDR3 DNA, read in part, is TGCGCCAGCAGCCAAGTGACAGGGGTCCACGAG.

Ten or more counts support this clone. The CDR3 end is not reached by the read, which stops 3 residues before it; the germline J gene fills it in. The rearrangement uses TRBV20-1 and TRBJ2-3, with unresolved D. Germline V gene lookup returns CDR1 DFQATT and CDR2 SNEGSKA (reference sequence). The ends were cut back, 3 bases at V and 2 bases at J, with 15 bases in the middle. This CDR3 has 15 amino acids. The sequenced part of the CDR3 DNA is TGCAGTGCTAGGAACTACCTTATCGTCACAGATACG. Residues: CSARNYLIVTDT. The CDR3 in its entirety is CSARNYLIVTDTQYF.

Many counts were recorded for this clone. The sequence runs out 3 residues before the end of the CDR3; the remainder is reconstructed from the germline J gene. The gene calls are TRBV12-5 and TRBJ2-1; 10 bases are a match to TRBD1. Trimming took 5 bases from V and 6 from J; bases not matched to a gene: 7. The germline V gene has CDR1 LGHNT and CDR2 FRNRAP. This CDR3 comprises 15 residues. CDR3 DNA, as far as it was read: TGTGCTAGTGGTCCCGGGACAGGGGCTTTCAATGAG. Encoded protein: CASGPGTGAFNE. The full CDR3 sequence reads CASGPGTGAFNEQFF.